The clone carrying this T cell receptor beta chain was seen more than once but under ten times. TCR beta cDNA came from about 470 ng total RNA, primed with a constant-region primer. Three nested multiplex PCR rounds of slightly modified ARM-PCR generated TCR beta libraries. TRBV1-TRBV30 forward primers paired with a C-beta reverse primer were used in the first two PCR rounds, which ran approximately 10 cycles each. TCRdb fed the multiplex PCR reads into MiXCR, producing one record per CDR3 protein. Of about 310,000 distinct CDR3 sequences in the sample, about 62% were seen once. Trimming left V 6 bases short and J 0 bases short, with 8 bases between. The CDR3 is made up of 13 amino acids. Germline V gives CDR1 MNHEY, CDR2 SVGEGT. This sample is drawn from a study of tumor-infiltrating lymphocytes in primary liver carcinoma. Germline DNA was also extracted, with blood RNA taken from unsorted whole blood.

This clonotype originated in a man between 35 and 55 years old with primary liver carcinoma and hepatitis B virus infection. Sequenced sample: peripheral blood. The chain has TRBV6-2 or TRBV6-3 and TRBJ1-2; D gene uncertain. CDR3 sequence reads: CASREAANYGYTF. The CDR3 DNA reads TGTGCCAGCAGAGAGGCAGCTAACTATGGCTACACCTTC.